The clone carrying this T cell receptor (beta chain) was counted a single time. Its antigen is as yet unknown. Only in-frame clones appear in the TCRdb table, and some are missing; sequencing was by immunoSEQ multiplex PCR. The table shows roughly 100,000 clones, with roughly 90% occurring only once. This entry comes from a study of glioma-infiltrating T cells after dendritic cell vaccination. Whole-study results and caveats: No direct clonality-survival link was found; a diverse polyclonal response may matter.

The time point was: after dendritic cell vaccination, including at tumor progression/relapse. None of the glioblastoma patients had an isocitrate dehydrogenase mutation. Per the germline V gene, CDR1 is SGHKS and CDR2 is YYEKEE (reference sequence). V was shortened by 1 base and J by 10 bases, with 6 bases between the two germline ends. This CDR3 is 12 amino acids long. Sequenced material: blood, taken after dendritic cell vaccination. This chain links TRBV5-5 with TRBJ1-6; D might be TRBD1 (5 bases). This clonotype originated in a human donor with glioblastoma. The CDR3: CASSLQGSPLHF. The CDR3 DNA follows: TGTGCCAGCAGCTTGCAGGGATCACCCCTCCACTTT. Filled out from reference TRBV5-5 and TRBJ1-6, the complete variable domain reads DAGVTQSPTHLIKTRGQQVTLRCSPISGHKSVSWYQQVLGQGPQFIFQYYEKEERGRGNFPDRFSARQFPNYSSELNVNALLLGDSALYLCASSLQGSPLHFGNGTRLTVT.